Listed here is a single T cell receptor beta chain. This clonotype appeared a few times. What antigen it recognizes has not been identified. Per-nucleotide qualities are absent, and no much larger clonotype sits a single base away. The library was made by PCR. Sequencing took place on a NextSeq 500. Bulk TCR libraries were prepared as previously described, using TCR primers listed in Table S5. Purification of total RNA was performed with the Qiagen AllPrep DNA/RNA kit. Reads from multiple sequencing runs of the same library were pooled before analysis. The paper's processing steps were these. Reads were retained only if an exact TCR constant sequence was present, and the retained reads were trimmed to 150 nt and grouped according to their 12-nt molecular barcodes. Reads inside each barcode group were sub-clustered using a 15% Levenshtein threshold, and a quality-weighted consensus sequence was constructed for each RNA molecule. Non-functional sequences were excluded, and lower-count sequences lying one edit away from another sequence were also excluded. Barcode sub-clusters with fewer than 20% of the maximum read count were removed, based on fitting two negative binomial distributions. The public reads were quality trimmed at Q25 with fastp and then assembled into clones with MiXCR by TCRdb, keeping productive beta chains. CDR3 protein duplicates are merged, each entry listing the most common genes and DNA. For this entry, the V and J calls and clone size follow TCRdb and not the study's own pipeline. The sample profile shows hundreds of thousands of distinct CDR3 sequences; 25% of them were found once. The ten top clones hold about 0.8% of the sample.

This sample is part of a study of molecular identifiers for immune sequencing clone quantification listed by TCRdb under 2018. Concerning the study at large: For a replicate experiment, RNA from around 20,000 or 100,000 naive CD8 T cells was divided into five aliquots, of which four were sequenced. CD8 T cells were used in a methods study to benchmark molecular-identifier clustering-based TCR repertoire sequencing (MIDCIRS) and TCR RNA copy counting. Points the paper makes about the study in general: Modeling indicated about three TCR RNA copies recovered per cell, compared with 7.5 to 10 by digital PCR, which implies a capture efficiency of around 30%. When barcode sub-clustering was not used, chimeric consensus sequences inflated TCR diversity, with chimeras reaching as high as 47%. Naive libraries contained spiked-in Jurkat TCR RNA (more than 9 copies' worth), which is not part of the donor repertoire. Even against a background of some 1 million naive CD8 T cells, spiked-in Jurkat TCR RNA amounting to a single cell's worth was reported to be detectable. Highly expanded clone sizes could be underestimated if identical TCR molecules share a barcode. In CMV-specific effector cells, clones with more than 20 RNA copies contained over 98% of molecules, whereas in naive cells such clones contained under 1% of molecules.

Including the terminal cysteine and phenylalanine, the CDR3 comprises 15 residues. The only DNA kept is the CDR3, 45 bases in frame from the first base. V loses 0 bases at its end and J loses 7 bases; junction bases beyond the gene matches: 4. From a lookup of the germline V gene (reference sequence), CDR1 and CDR2 are MNHEY and SMNVEV. Libraries of naive CD8 T cells were built from anywhere between roughly 18,000 and 1,000,000 sorted cells, with 10%, 30% or 50% of the purified RNA used. Naive CD8 T cells were FACS-sorted as CD8+CD4-CCR7+CD45RA+ on a BD FACSAria II into RLT Plus buffer. Nine to eleven TCR copies' worth of Jurkat RNA were spiked into about 20,000-1,000,000 naive CD8 T cell samples to test detection sensitivity. CD8 T cells were enriched with RosetteSep CD8+ T Cell Enrichment Cocktail and Ficoll-Paque, followed by ACK red cell lysis.

The sequencing input was naive CD8+ T cells from blood, with Jurkat cell RNA spiked in. The cell subset or site label, read with the paper, signifies: FACS-sorted CD8+CD4-CCR7+CD45RA+ naive T cells. The clonotype comes from a human donor in good health. Some libraries in this study had Jurkat cell RNA spiked in. The chain is encoded by TRBV27 joined to TRBJ2-1; 9 nucleotides in the junction match TRBD2. The CDR3 region has the sequence CASSLSGTSPNEQFF. In nucleotides, the sequence is TGTGCCAGCAGTTTATCCGGGACTAGCCCTAATGAGCAGTTCTTC.